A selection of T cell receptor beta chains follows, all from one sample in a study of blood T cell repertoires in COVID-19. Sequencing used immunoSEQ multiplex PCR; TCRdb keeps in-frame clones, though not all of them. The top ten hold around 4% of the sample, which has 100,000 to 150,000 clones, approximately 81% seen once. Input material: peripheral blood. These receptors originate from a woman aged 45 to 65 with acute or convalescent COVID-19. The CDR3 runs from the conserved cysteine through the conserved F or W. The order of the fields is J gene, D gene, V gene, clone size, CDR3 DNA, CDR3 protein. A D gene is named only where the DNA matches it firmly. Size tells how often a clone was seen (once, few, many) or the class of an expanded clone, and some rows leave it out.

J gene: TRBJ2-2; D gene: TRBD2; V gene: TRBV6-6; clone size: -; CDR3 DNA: TGTGCCAGCATTCCTGGGACTAGCGGGTCCGGGGAGCTGTTTTTT; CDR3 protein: CASIPGTSGSGELFF
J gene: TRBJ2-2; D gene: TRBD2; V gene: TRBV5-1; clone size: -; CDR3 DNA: TGCGCCAGCCGCCCCGTGCGGGGGAGTCAGGACGGGGAGCTGTTTTTT; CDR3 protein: CASRPVRGSQDGELFF
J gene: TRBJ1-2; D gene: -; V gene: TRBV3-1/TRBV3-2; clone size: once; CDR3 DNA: TGTGCCAGCAGCCATGGGGACTTGGGCTACACCTTC; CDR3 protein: CASSHGDLGYTF
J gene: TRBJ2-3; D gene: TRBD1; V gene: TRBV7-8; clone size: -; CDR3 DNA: TGTGCCAGCAGCAACCGGGACAGGGTGGGAGATACGCAGTATTTT; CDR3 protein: CASSNRDRVGDTQYF
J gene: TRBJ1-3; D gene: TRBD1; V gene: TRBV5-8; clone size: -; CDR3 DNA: TGTGCCAGCAGCTTACAGGGGGACGGAAACACCATATATTTT; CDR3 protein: CASSLQGDGNTIYF
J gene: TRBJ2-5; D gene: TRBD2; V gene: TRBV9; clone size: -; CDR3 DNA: TGTGCCAGCAGCGTATGGTCTAGCGGGATTGAGACCCAGTACTTC; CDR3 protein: CASSVWSSGIETQYF
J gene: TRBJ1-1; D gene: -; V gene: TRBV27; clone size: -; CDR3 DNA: TGTGCCAGCAGTCACCGGGAGGGGCGGCTGAACACTGAAGCTTTCTTT; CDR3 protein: CASSHREGRLNTEAFF
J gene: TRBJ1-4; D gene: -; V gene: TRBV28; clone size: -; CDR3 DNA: TGTGCCTCCGGGGATAGGAATGAAAAACTGTTTTTT; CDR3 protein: CASGDRNEKLFF
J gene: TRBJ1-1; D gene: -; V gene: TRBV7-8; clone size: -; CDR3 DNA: TGTGCCAGCAGCTTAGCGCTTCTAGGGAGAGCTTTCTTT; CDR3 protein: CASSLALLGRAFF
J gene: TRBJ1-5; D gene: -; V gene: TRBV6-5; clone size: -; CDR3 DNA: TGTGCCAGCAGTTACCCACCAGGGTACGGGAGTCAGCCCCAGCATTTT; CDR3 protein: CASSYPPGYGSQPQHF
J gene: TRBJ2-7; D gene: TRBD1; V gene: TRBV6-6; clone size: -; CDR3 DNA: TGTGCCAGCAGTTTAGTTCAGGGGGCTCTCGAGCAGTACTTC; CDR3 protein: CASSLVQGALEQYF
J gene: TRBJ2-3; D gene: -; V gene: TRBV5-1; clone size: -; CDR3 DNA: TGCGCCAGCAGCCAGGGGACGAGTACCACAGATACGCAGTATTTT; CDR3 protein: CASSQGTSTTDTQYF
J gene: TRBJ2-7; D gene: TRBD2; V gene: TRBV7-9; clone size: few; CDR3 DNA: TGTGCCAGCAGCTTCGCGGGAGTCGTTGCTTACGAGCAGTACTTC; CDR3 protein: CASSFAGVVAYEQYF
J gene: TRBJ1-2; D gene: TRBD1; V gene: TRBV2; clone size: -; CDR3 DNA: TGTGCCAGCAGTTCACAGGGGCAGGGCTACACCTTC; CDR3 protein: CASSSQGQGYTF
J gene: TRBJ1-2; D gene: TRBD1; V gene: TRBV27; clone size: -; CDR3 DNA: TGTGCCAGCAGCCTGAGCCTGACAGGGAAGTATGGCTACACCTTC; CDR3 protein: CASSLSLTGKYGYTF
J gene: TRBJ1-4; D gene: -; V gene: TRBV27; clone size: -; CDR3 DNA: TGTGCCAGCTCTCCGACACCCTGGTTTAATGAAAAACTGTTTTTT; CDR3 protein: CASSPTPWFNEKLFF
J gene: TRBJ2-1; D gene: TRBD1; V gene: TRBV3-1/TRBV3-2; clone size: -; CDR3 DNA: TGTGCCAGCAGCCGTCCGGGACAGCAGGACAATGAGCAGTTCTTC; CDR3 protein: CASSRPGQQDNEQFF
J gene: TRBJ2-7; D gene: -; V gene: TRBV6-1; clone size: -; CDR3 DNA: TGTGCCAGCAGTGAGGGGTGGAGGTTCTACGAGCAGTACTTC; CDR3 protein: CASSEGWRFYEQYF
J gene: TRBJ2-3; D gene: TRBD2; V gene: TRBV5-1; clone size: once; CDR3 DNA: TGCGCCAGCAGGGATGGAGTAGCGGGGGGAACAGATACGCAGTATTTT; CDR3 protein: CASRDGVAGGTDTQYF
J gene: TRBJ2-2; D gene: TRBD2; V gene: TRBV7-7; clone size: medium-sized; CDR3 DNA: TGTGCTAGCAGCGGGACTAGCGACCCCTACGGGGAGCTGTTTTTT; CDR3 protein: CASSGTSDPYGELFF
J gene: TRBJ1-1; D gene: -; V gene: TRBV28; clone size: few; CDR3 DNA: TGTGCCAGCAGTGCATCGGGGAGGACTGAAGCTTTCTTT; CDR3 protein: CASSASGRTEAFF
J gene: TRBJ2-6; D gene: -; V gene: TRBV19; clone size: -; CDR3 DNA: TGTGCCAGTAGTGAGGTTGGGGCCAACGTCCTGACTTTC; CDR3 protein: CASSEVGANVLTF
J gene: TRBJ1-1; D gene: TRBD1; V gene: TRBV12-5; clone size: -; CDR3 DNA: TGTGCTAGTGGCTCCAAGGACAGGTCTAACACTGAAGCTTTCTTT; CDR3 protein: CASGSKDRSNTEAFF
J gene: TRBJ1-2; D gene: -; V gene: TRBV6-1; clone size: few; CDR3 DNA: TGTGCCAGCAGTGAATCGGGTCGAGGCTACACCTTC; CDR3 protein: CASSESGRGYTF
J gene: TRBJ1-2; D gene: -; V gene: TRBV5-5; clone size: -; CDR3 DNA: TGTGCCAGCAGCCGTAGGTTACAGGGAATCGGCTACACCTTC; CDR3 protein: CASSRRLQGIGYTF
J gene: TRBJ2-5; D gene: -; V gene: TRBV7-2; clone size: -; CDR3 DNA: TGTGCCAGCAGCTTAGTCACTCAAGAGACCCAGTACTTC; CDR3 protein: CASSLVTQETQYF
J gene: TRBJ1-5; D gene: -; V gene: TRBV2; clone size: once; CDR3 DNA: TGTGCCAGCAGTCGGGTCTCAAGCAATCAGCCCCAGCATTTT; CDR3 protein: CASSRVSSNQPQHF
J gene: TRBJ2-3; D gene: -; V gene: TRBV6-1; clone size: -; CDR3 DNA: TGTGCCAGCAGTGCCGACGGAATCTTACCGGGACTTAACACAGATACGCAGTATTTT; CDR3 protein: CASSADGILPGLNTDTQYF
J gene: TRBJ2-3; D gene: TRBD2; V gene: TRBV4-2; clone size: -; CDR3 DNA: TGTGCCAGCAGCCTAGAAGGTCGACTAGCAGCAGATACGCAGTATTTT; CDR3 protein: CASSLEGRLAADTQYF
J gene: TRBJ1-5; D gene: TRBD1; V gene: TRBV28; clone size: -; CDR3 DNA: TGTGCCAGTATCACAGGGGATCAGCCCCAGCATTTT; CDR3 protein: CASITGDQPQHF
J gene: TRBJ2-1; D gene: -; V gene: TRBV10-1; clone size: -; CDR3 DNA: TGCGCCAGCAGTGAGACCGGATGGGAGTTTTCCTACAATGAGCAGTTCTTC; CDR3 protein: CASSETGWEFSYNEQFF
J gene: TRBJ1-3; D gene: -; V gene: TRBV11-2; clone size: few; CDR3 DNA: TGTGCCAGCAGGCGACTCAGGGGAAGGTCTGGAAACACCATATATTTT; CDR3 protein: CASRRLRGRSGNTIYF
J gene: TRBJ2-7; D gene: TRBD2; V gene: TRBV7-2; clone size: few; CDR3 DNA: TGTGCCAGCAGCTTACGGCGGGAGGGCCGCGAGCAGTACTTC; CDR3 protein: CASSLRREGREQYF
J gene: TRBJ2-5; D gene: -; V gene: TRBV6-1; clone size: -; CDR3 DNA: TGTGCCAGCAGTGAAATGATCCTAACTGGAGAGACCCAGTACTTC; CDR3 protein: CASSEMILTGETQYF
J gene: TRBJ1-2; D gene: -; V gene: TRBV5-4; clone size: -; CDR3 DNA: TGTGCCAGCAGCTCGGGGGAATATGGCTACACCTTC; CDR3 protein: CASSSGEYGYTF
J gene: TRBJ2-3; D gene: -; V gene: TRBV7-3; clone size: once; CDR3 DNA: TGTGCCAGCAGCTTAAATATCCGGGATACGCAGTATTTT; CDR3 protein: CASSLNIRDTQYF
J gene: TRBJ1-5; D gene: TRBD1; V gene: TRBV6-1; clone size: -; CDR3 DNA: TGTGCCAGCAGTGAAGAGGGCCGACAGGGGGCTTTTCAGCCCCAGCATTTT; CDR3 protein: CASSEEGRQGAFQPQHF
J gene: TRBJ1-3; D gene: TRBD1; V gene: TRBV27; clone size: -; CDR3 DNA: TGTGCCAGCAGTTCAACAGGGGCTGGTGGAAACACCATATATTTT; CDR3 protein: CASSSTGAGGNTIYF
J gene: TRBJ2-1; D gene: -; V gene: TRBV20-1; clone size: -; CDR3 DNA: TGCAGTGCGTACGACAGGCTCGAGCAGTTCTTC; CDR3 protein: CSAYDRLEQFF
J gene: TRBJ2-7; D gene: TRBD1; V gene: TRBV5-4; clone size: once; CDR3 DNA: TGTGCCAGCAGCTTGGCCCAAAGGACAGGGGGTCCCTACGAGCAGTACTTC; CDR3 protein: CASSLAQRTGGPYEQYF
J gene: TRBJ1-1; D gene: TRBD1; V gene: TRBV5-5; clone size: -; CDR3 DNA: TGTGCCAGCAGCCGGGACAGGGGGCATGGCGCTGAAGCTTTCTTT; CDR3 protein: CASSRDRGHGAEAFF
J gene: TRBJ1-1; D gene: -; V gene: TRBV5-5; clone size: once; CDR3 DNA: TGTGCCAGCAGCACCAGCGGGGGCATGAACACTGAAGCTTTCTTT; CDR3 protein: CASSTSGGMNTEAFF
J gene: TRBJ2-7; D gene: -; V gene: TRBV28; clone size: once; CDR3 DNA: TGTGCCAGCAGTTGGGCGGGACGCGAGCAGTACTTC; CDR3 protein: CASSWAGREQYF
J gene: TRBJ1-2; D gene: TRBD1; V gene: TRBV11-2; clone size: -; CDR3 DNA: TGTGCCAGCAGCTTACAAGGGGGACAGGGGTACTATGGCTACACCTTC; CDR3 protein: CASSLQGGQGYYGYTF
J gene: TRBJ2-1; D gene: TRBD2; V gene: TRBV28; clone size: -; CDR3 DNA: TGTGCCAGCAGTCCAACTAGCGGGAGGGTGTACAATGAGCAGTTCTTC; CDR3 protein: CASSPTSGRVYNEQFF
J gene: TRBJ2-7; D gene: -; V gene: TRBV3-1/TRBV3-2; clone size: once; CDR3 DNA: TGTGCCAGCAGCCTCCGGACTTTCGAGCAGTACTTC; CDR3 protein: CASSLRTFEQYF